Sequencing of this T cell receptor beta chain was carried out in a study of T cell responses to AZD1222 COVID-19 vaccine. Study outcomes and limitations: It was only after the peak T cell response that any repertoires were sampled.

TCRdb's copy holds only in-frame clones and misses some; the assay was immunoSEQ multiplex PCR. The sample consists of about 100,000 clones, about 87% of them appearing once. CDR1 MNHEY and CDR2 SMNVEV come from the germline V gene (reference sequence). The CDR3 totals 16 residues. Trimming took 4 bases from V and 3 from J; bases not matched to a gene: 7. As concerns this clone: Its target is not known.

The chain joins TRBV27 to TRBJ1-3; 9 bases match TRBD1. Sequencing used peripheral blood, obtained on day 0 of AZD1222 vaccination. The sequence derives from an adult in good health. The CDR3 bases are TGTGCCAGCAGTTCCCGCCCGACAGGGGGTGGAAACACCATATATTTT. Its translation: CASSSRPTGGGNTIYF.